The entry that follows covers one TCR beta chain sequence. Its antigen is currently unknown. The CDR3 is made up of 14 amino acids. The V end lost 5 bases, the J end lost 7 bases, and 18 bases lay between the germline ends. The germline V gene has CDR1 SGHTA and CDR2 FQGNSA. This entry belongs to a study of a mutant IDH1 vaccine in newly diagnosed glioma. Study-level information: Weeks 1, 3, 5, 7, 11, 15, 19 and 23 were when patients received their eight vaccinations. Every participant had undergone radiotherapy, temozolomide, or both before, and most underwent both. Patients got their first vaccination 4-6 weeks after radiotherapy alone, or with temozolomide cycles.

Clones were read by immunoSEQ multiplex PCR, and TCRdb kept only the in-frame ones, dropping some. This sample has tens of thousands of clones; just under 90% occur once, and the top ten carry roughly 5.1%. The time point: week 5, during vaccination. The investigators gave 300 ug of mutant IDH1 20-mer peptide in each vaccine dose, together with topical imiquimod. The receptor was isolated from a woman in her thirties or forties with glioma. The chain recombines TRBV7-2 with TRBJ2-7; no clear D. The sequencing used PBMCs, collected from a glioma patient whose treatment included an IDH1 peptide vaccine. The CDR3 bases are TGTGCCAGCAGCCCACAGTTGCCCCCTGGGGAGCAGTACTTC. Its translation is CASSPQLPPGEQYF. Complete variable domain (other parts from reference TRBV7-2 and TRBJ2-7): GAGVSQSPSNKVTEKGKDVELRCDPISGHTALYWYRQSLGQGLEFLIYFQGNSAPDKSGLPSDRFSAERTGGSVSTLTIQRTQQEDSAVYLCASSPQLPPGEQYFGPGTRLTVT.